This T cell receptor beta chain stems from a study of spatial heterogeneity in lung cancer. Study-wide background: Every unique TCR and UMI combination, on average, appeared more than ten times in raw reads.

Time point in this sample: sample taken at primary tumor resection. No cell sorting; template was whole RNA from tumor, lung tissue or PBMC. CDR1 LGHNA and CDR2 YSLEER come from the germline V gene. The V end was cut by 1 base, the J end by 7 bases, with 19 bases between. The CDR3 totals 16 residues. Findings and caveats of the study: Tumors with more nonsynonymous mutations had more expanded intratumoral alpha and beta TCRs.

From the 5' RACE reads, TCRdb called clonotypes with MiXCR, one entry per CDR3 protein. Of 5,900 or so distinct CDR3 sequences in the sample, roughly 8% were seen once. Sample share makes this clonotype medium-sized. Its antigen is still unknown. J is TRBJ2-5 and V is TRBV4-3; D is uncertain. Source: lung tumor tissue, taken at surgery. The TCR comes from a female donor with early-stage non-small cell lung cancer. Here the CDR3 DNA reads TGCGCCAGCAGCCAAGGGGATGGGGTGCTCCGTGGGACCCAGTACTTC. Protein: CASSQGDGVLRGTQYF.